The 15 T cell receptor beta chains below all came from one sample that was sequenced in a study of blood T cell repertoires in COVID-19 (dated by TCRdb to 2018 to 2020). Library method: the immunoSEQ multiplex PCR assay. TCRdb provides this immuneACCESS table in a form limited to in-frame rearrangements. Some clones are lacking; in checked studies, under half of them reflect an unresolved V gene, and why the rest are absent is not known. For this sample there are about 300,000 clones; 89% appear just once. About 5.2% of the sample belongs to the ten largest clones. The sequencing sample was made of PBMCs or T cells enriched from blood (not recorded which). Source of these receptors: a man aged 55 to 70 who had recovered from COVID-19.

V is TRBV7-3 and J is TRBJ2-1, with 12 bases lining up with TRBD2. The CDR3 is made up of 16 amino acids. Per germline, CDR1 SGHTA and CDR2 FQGTGA. With V trimmed by 2 bases and J by 7 bases, 6 bases remained unmatched. CDR3 protein: CASSLASLAGGNEQFF. The CDR3 nucleotides read TGTGCCAGCAGCTTAGCCTCGCTAGCGGGAGGGAATGAGCAGTTCTTC.

This sequence joins TRBV7-2 and TRBJ2-7; tentatively, D is TRBD1 (7 bases). The CDR3 contains 16 residues. V dropped 1 base and J dropped 6 bases, with 19 bases sitting between them. Germline CDR1 SGHTA, CDR2 FQGNSA. The CDR3 loop reads CASSLVGRGEPREQYF. The CDR3 nucleotides are TGTGCCAGCAGCTTAGTGGGCAGGGGGGAGCCCCGCGAGCAGTACTTC.

V gene TRBV5-1 combines with J gene TRBJ2-1, with 13 bases that match TRBD2. V lost 7 bases to trimming and J lost 8 bases; unmatched junction nucleotides: 12. The germline CDR1 and CDR2 sequences are SGHRS and YFSETQ. The CDR3 covers 16 residues. Here the CDR3 DNA reads TGCGCCAGCCAATACAACCCCGGACTAGCGGGGGATGAGCAGTTCTTC. It encodes CASQYNPGLAGDEQFF.

This sequence joins TRBV12-3 or TRBV12-4 and TRBJ2-7; D remains unclear. V was shortened by 6 bases and J by 0 bases, with 6 bases between the two germline ends. CDR3 size: 12 residues. CDR3 nucleotides: TGTGCCAGCAGGAGGAGCTCCTACGAGCAGTACTTC. This codes for CASRRSSYEQYF.

This chain connects TRBV9 to TRBJ2-2; 8 bases align to TRBD1. The length of the CDR3 is 16 residues. CDR1 and CDR2 (germline): SGDLS, YYNGEE. Losses at the gene ends were 3 bases for V and 8 bases for J; bases not matched to a gene: 12. The DNA of the CDR3 is TGTGCCAGCAGCGCACTACAGGGGGTGACGGTAGGGGAGCTGTTTTTT. It translates to CASSALQGVTVGELFF.

The genes are TRBV28 and TRBJ2-7, with TRBD2 matching over 9 bases. The CDR3 has 15 residues. The V gene's germline CDR1 is MDHEN and CDR2 SYDVKM. Losses at the gene ends were 8 bases for V and 1 base for J; bases not matched to a gene: 9. The CDR3 region is CASCDSGSLSYEQYF. CDR3 nucleotide sequence: TGTGCCAGCTGCGATAGCGGGAGTCTTTCCTACGAGCAGTACTTC.

This clone was recorded once. The chain has TRBV9 and TRBJ2-1, with 9 bases lining up with TRBD1. The V gene end was trimmed by 4 bases and the J gene end by 5 bases; junction bases not matched to a gene: 19. The CDR3 spans 19 residues. Germline V gene sequence: CDR1 SGDLS, CDR2 YYNGEE. The CDR3 bases are TGTGCCAGCAGCACCGGTCGTGTCGAGGCGGGACAGGGTAACAATGAGCAGTTCTTC. Its protein product is CASSTGRVEAGQGNNEQFF.

CDR3 sequence: CASRGASRDTYEQYF. CDR3 coding DNA: TGTGCCAGCAGGGGTGCGTCCCGGGACACGTACGAGCAGTACTTC. V is TRBV9 and J is TRBJ2-7, with D possibly matching TRBD1 (6 bases). There are 15 residues in the CDR3. Germline V gene sequence: CDR1 SGDLS, CDR2 YYNGEE. V was pared by 5 bases and J by 4 bases, with 19 bases between.

This clone has only a few counts. The gene calls are TRBV27 and TRBJ1-6; 10 bases map to TRBD1. J gave up 7 bases and V 7 bases, and 13 bases lay outside the gene matches. Germline CDR1 MNHEY, CDR2 SMNVEV (reference sequence). The CDR3 covers 17 residues. This chain's CDR3 is CASKLSGTGVYNSPLHF. The DNA for the CDR3 is TGTGCCAGCAAACTCTCCGGGACAGGGGTTTACAATTCACCCCTCCACTTT.

The chain carries TRBV7-2 and TRBJ2-7; 8 nucleotides align to TRBD2. The CDR3 contains 12 residues. The germline CDR1 and CDR2 sequences are SGHTA and FQGNSA. Trimming at V came to 1 base and at J to 9 bases, leaving 2 bases not matched to a gene. CDR3 amino acids: CASSLGRGGQYF. As DNA, the CDR3 is TGTGCCAGCAGCTTAGGACGGGGGGGGCAGTACTTC.

This sequence joins TRBV21-1 and TRBJ1-2; TRBD1 is taken as the D call from the table, unchecked against the DNA. TRBV21-1 is recorded as a pseudogene. The CDR3 runs 13 residues. CDR3 residues: CASSNKGQGRYTF. In nucleotides, the CDR3 is TGTGCCAGCAGCAATAAGGGACAGGGGCGCTACACCTTC.

The rearrangement uses TRBV12-3 or TRBV12-4 and TRBJ1-2, with unresolved D. The V end lost 3 bases, the J end lost 4 bases, and 9 bases lay between the germline ends. The CDR3 covers 13 residues. The CDR3 nucleotides read TGTGCCAGCAGTTTCGGGTTTAGCTATGGCTACACCTTC. Residues: CASSFGFSYGYTF.

Worth noting for this clone: This specimen includes other DNA sequences encoding the same CDR3. The chain links TRBV5-1 to TRBJ1-1; a weak D match, TRBD1 (6 bases). Germline V lookup: CDR1 SGHRS, CDR2 YFSETQ. V lost 0 bases and J lost 4, with 7 bases in between. The CDR3 contains 13 residues. The CDR3 here is CASSLGGPTEAFF. In DNA form, the CDR3 reads TGCGCCAGCAGCTTGGGGGGGCCCACTGAAGCTTTCTTT.

The chain carries TRBV7-2 and TRBJ2-1; TRBD1 is a possible D gene (5 bases). V was cut by 2 bases and J by 6 bases, with 11 bases left in between. Germline CDR1 is SGHTA and CDR2 is FQGNSA. CDR3 length: 14 residues. The CDR3 sequence: CASSLLGRRNEQFF. CDR3 coding DNA: TGTGCCAGCAGCTTACTGGGGCGGCGCAATGAGCAGTTCTTC.

This chain links TRBV28 with TRBJ1-2, with 10 positions matching TRBD1. Unmatched junction bases numbered 10, after V lost 2 bases and J lost 7 bases. Germline CDR1 is MDHEN and CDR2 is SYDVKM. The CDR3 covers 16 residues. CDR3 in amino acids: CASSLPDRGATFGYTF. The CDR3 DNA sequence: TGTGCCAGCAGTTTACCGGACAGGGGGGCCACGTTTGGCTACACCTTC.